This TCR beta chain was sequenced in a study of identical twins. With termini counted, the CDR3 has 8 amino acids. CDR1 is SNHLY, CDR2 FYNNEI, per germline. This clonotype has at least ten counts. No conserved phenylalanine or tryptophan ends this CDR3, so it is likely a read error. No DNA is shown, since the ends of the CDR3 on it are uncertain; the CDR3 is the one TCRdb lists. TCRdb fed the 5' RACE reads into MiXCR, producing one record per CDR3 protein. The table lists about 190,000 distinct CDR3 sequences, about a sixth of them singletons. The same data also went into a second study, on T cells expressing NK-cell markers. That paper states: Dominant NKG2C+ clonotype frequencies of 1.0-7.0% of CD8+ T cells were measured in several donors.

This sequence originates from a woman younger than 30 in good health. The gene calls are TRBV2 and TRBJ1-1. The sample consisted of CD8+ T cells sorted from blood. The CDR3 is CASRGTRG.